This T cell receptor (beta chain) was observed in a study of cytomegalovirus exposure and HLA in healthy donors. Study-wide results and caveats: Within the data, a cluster of highly shared sequence variants was likely a sequencing artifact. Immune exposure data for these donors was limited to CMV serostatus.

A remark on this clone: Antigen: not known.

It was with 60 Vbeta and 13 Jbeta primers that the PCR ran. Sequencing was performed with immunoSEQ multiplex PCR; in TCRdb, only in-frame clones are kept and a portion is missing. The sample consists of some 150,000 clones, 64% of them appearing once. The CDR3 is 15 residues long. The germline V and J ends were trimmed by 1 base and 3 bases, with 12 bases remaining between them. The germline gives CDR1 SGHTA, CDR2 FQGNSA. This chain links TRBV7-2 with TRBJ1-1; D is perhaps TRBD1 (5 bases). The sequencing sample was made of PBMCs. The TCR was taken from a woman under 40 in good health and CMV-seropositive. Here the CDR3 reads CASSLVANRYTEAFF. The CDR3 nucleotides read TGTGCCAGCAGCTTAGTAGCAAACAGGTACACTGAAGCTTTCTTT.